Listed below are T cell receptor beta chains from one sample, sequenced in a study of shared clonotypes between healthy human individuals. Measured with immunoSEQ multiplex PCR; TCRdb has only the in-frame clones, and not every one. The profile shows about 2.3 million clones, roughly 92% of them singletons. Sequenced material: naive CD4+ T cells from PBMCs. Receptors were obtained from a man aged 18 to 29 in good health. Some clones in this sample may be carry-over from other donors' samples. Both conserved end residues are part of each CDR3. The D gene is left open where the match is weak.

V: TRBV20-1; D: NA; J: TRBJ1-1; CDR3: CSARVRSEAFF
V: TRBV7-2; D: NA; J: TRBJ2-5; CDR3: CASSLLLAQETQYF
V: TRBV7-3; D: TRBD2; J: TRBJ2-1; CDR3: CASSEGLLAGVRDNEQFF
V: TRBV18; D: NA; J: TRBJ2-6; CDR3: CASSPPTPGRANVLTF
V: TRBV11-2; D: NA; J: TRBJ2-7; CDR3: CASGQLYEQYF
V: TRBV5-6; D: NA; J: TRBJ1-5; CDR3: CASSLLTESNQPQHF
V: TRBV6-1; D: TRBD2; J: TRBJ2-5; CDR3: CASRTSGSQETQYF
V: TRBV5-6; D: NA; J: TRBJ1-1; CDR3: CASSLQLNTEAFF
V: TRBV5-1; D: TRBD1; J: TRBJ1-4; CDR3: CASSSDRDEKLFF
V: TRBV7-2; D: NA; J: TRBJ1-2; CDR3: CASSLSSARDGESYGYTF
V: TRBV7-9; D: TRBD1; J: TRBJ2-7; CDR3: CASSLAGQAYEQYF
V: TRBV5-1; D: TRBD2; J: TRBJ2-1; CDR3: CASSASGRASEQFF
V: TRBV10-3; D: NA; J: TRBJ2-7; CDR3: CAISRSGGIYEQYF
V: TRBV28; D: NA; J: TRBJ2-7; CDR3: CASSPNGVWTYEQYF
V: TRBV28; D: NA; J: TRBJ2-3; CDR3: CASSSPGGGTDTQYF
V: TRBV6-1; D: TRBD1; J: TRBJ2-7; CDR3: CASIGRPGQTYEQYF
V: TRBV25-1; D: NA; J: TRBJ2-5; CDR3: CASSDPTLETQYF
V: TRBV29-1; D: NA; J: TRBJ2-7; CDR3: CSVTRRAHEQYF
V: TRBV19; D: NA; J: TRBJ2-5; CDR3: CASSPGPLWGETQYF
V: TRBV5-1; D: NA; J: TRBJ1-4; CDR3: CASSLVGGENEKLFF
V: TRBV4-2; D: NA; J: TRBJ2-1; CDR3: CASSRPRATQSYNEQFF
V: TRBV7-3; D: NA; J: TRBJ1-1; CDR3: CASSLIRSSGTEAFF
V: TRBV18; D: TRBD1; J: TRBJ2-3; CDR3: CASSPRTGPGADTQYF
V: TRBV2; D: NA; J: TRBJ2-5; CDR3: CASNQGGLGTETQYF
V: TRBV5-6; D: NA; J: TRBJ2-3; CDR3: CASSSSDRTDTQYF
V: TRBV5-1; D: NA; J: TRBJ2-1; CDR3: CASSRNPGTPPNEQFF
V: TRBV5-1; D: NA; J: TRBJ2-7; CDR3: CASSLGSQTIRDEQYF
V: TRBV29-1; D: TRBD1; J: TRBJ1-4; CDR3: CSVQSRGHEKLFF
V: TRBV28; D: NA; J: TRBJ1-2; CDR3: CASSSAGIISYGYTF
V: TRBV5-1; D: TRBD1; J: TRBJ2-4; CDR3: CASSFGQGNIQYF
V: TRBV4-1; D: NA; J: TRBJ2-3; CDR3: CASSPHGADTQYF
V: TRBV7-7; D: NA; J: TRBJ1-3; CDR3: CASSLAAGDTIYF
V: TRBV5-6; D: NA; J: TRBJ2-5; CDR3: CASSVGGPLETQYF
V: TRBV6-1; D: TRBD1; J: TRBJ1-1; CDR3: CASSQQGAGTEAFF
V: TRBV6-5; D: TRBD2; J: TRBJ2-1; CDR3: CASSPSGSGYNEQFF
V: TRBV4-1; D: NA; J: TRBJ2-7; CDR3: CASSQVRGAAYEQYF
V: TRBV6-1; D: NA; J: TRBJ2-1; CDR3: CASSEGGYSYNEQFF
V: TRBV6-6; D: NA; J: TRBJ1-2; CDR3: CASRSGVWGYTF
V: TRBV18; D: TRBD2; J: TRBJ2-1; CDR3: CASSPPQTSGRLAGNEQFF
V: TRBV7-9; D: NA; J: TRBJ2-7; CDR3: CASSFGGPLSYEQYF
V: TRBV6-5; D: NA; J: TRBJ2-7; CDR3: CASRKTAPGLYEQYF